This T cell receptor (beta chain) is from a study of a mutant IDH1 vaccine in newly diagnosed glioma. The V and J ends lost 5 bases and 4 bases, in that order; junction bases with no gene match: 4. Germline CDR1 and CDR2: MDHEN and SYDVKM. This CDR3 is 14 amino acids long. The assay was immunoSEQ multiplex PCR, and TCRdb's table has in-frame clones only and misses some. The sample has about 94,000 clones, 89% seen once. About this clone itself: Its specificity is not known.

Time point in this sample: week 47, end of study. Vaccination comprised doses that each held 300 ug of mutant IDH1 20-mer peptide, plus topical imiquimod. This sequence joins TRBV28 and TRBJ2-1, with TRBD2 matching 8 bases. The sequence came from a woman in her 50s with glioma. The specimen was PBMCs, collected from a glioma patient whose treatment included an IDH1 peptide vaccine. The CDR3 nucleotides read TGTGCCAGCAGTAGGACTAGCAGATACAATGAGCAGTTCTTC. This gives the protein CASSRTSRYNEQFF. Full variable domain (rest looked up from reference TRBV28 and TRBJ2-1): DVKVTQSSRYLVKRTGEKVFLECVQDMDHENMFWYRQDPGLGLRLIYFSYDVKMKEKGDIPEGYSVSREKKERFSLILESASTNQTSMYLCASSRTSRYNEQFFGPGTRLTVL.